This passage covers 4 T cell receptor beta chains from one sample sequenced in a study of blood T cell repertoires in COVID-19. The assay was immunoSEQ multiplex PCR, and TCRdb's table has in-frame clones only and misses some. The top ten hold about 1.3% of the sample, which has about 250,000 clones, almost 90% seen once. Material: peripheral blood. These receptors were collected from a man aged 80 or over with acute or convalescent COVID-19.

This chain links TRBV28 with TRBJ1-4; D is undetermined. Germline V lookup: CDR1 MDHEN, CDR2 SYDVKM. The CDR3 contains 16 residues. Trimming left V 5 bases short and J 5 bases short, with 18 bases between. The chain's CDR3 is CASSPPGGPWNEKLFF. Here the CDR3 DNA reads TGTGCCAGCAGTCCGCCCGGAGGGCCCTGGAATGAAAAACTGTTTTTT.

The V call is TRBV18, the J call TRBJ2-2; 7 nucleotides line up with TRBD2. Germline V gene sequence: CDR1 KGHSH, CDR2 LQKENI. V was clipped by 8 bases and J by 3 bases; unmatched bases: 9. The CDR3 has 15 residues. The CDR3, as DNA: TGTGCCAGCCCTTCCAGGGACTACTACACCGGGGAGCTGTTTTTT. It is translated as CASPSRDYYTGELFF.

The chain recombines TRBV7-2 with TRBJ2-1, with TRBD2 matching 15 bases. The J segment lost 6 bases and the V segment lost 4 bases, leaving 10 bases of the junction unmatched. Germline assignment: CDR1 SGHTA and CDR2 FQGNSA. This CDR3 spans 18 amino acids. The CDR3 DNA reads TGTGCCAGCAGCTCAGGACTAGGGACTAGCGGGGGGTTCAATGAGCAGTTCTTC. Protein: CASSSGLGTSGGFNEQFF.

This chain links TRBV7-3 with TRBJ2-6; D unclear. This CDR3 is built from 13 residues. The germline V gene has CDR1 SGHTA and CDR2 FQGTGA. Trimming took 9 bases from V and 0 from J, leaving 6 bases between them. In DNA form, the CDR3 reads TGTGCCAGTCGGAGCTCTGGGGCCAACGTCCTGACTTTC. This encodes CASRSSGANVLTF.